The 23 T cell receptor beta chains listed next were all sequenced from one sample in a study of low-dose radiotherapy and immunotherapy resistance in tumors. Specified time point: after trial treatment. Treatment specified: LDRT plus nivolumab, ipilimumab, low-dose cyclophosphamide and aspirin (RACIN trial). Alpha and beta chains were covered, as first-strand cDNA relied on TRAV- and TRBV-specific primers. The authors amplified TCRs for around 20 PCR cycles with a constant-region primer and a V-primer adapter. One entry per CDR3 protein results from TCRdb running MiXCR on the reads. Of more than 90,000 distinct CDR3 sequences listed, around 21% are singletons. The specimen was PBMCs, collected after low-dose radiotherapy plus immunotherapy. These receptors were obtained from a male donor with prostate cancer.

This clonotype has at least ten counts. This sequence joins TRBV7-3 and TRBJ2-3; 8 nucleotides agree with TRBD2. From germline, CDR1 is SGHTA and CDR2 FQGTGA. The CDR3 is 16 residues long. The V segment lost 5 bases and the J segment 0 bases; nucleotides outside the gene matches: 7. CDR3 in DNA: TGTGCCAGCAGCCAATTCGGGGGGGCGAGCACAGATACGCAGTATTTT. This encodes CASSQFGGASTDTQYF.

This clonotype occurred many times. The CDR3, as DNA: TGCGCCAGCAGCCAAGAAACAGGGAGGGAGACCCAGTACTTC. Translation: CASSQETGRETQYF. The gene calls are TRBV4-1 and TRBJ2-5; D is tentatively TRBD1 or TRBD2 (6 bases each). The CDR3 consists of 14 residues. Germline values: CDR1 MGHRA, CDR2 YSYEKL. Between the trimmed V and J ends, which lost 0 bases and 5 bases, there was a span of 10 bases.

This clonotype was found many times. The chain couples TRBV20-1 to TRBJ2-7; D gene ambiguous. CDR3 length: 14 residues. V lost 8 bases and J lost 3, with 20 bases in between. Germline V gives CDR1 DFQATT, CDR2 SNEGSKA (reference sequence). CDR3 in amino acids: CSLSRNAPNYEQYF. The CDR3, as DNA: TGCAGTCTGTCCAGGAATGCCCCTAACTACGAGCAGTACTTC.

Ten or more counts support this clonotype. The chain's CDR3 is CASSFTGPTYEQYF. CDR3 coding DNA: TGTGCCAGCAGTTTCACCGGCCCAACCTACGAGCAGTACTTC. V and J are TRBV6-1 and TRBJ2-7, with D unresolved. The CDR3 consists of 14 residues. Germline V gene sequence: CDR1 MNHNS, CDR2 SASEGT. The V and J ends lost 5 bases and 2 bases respectively, with 13 bases between them.

The table lists this clonotype with many counts. This chain joins TRBV5-1 and TRBJ2-2; 11 nucleotides agree with TRBD2. Germline CDR1 reads SGHRS; CDR2 reads YFSETQ. The CDR3 extends over 16 amino acids. J gave up 3 bases and V 4 bases, and 5 bases lay outside the gene matches. In DNA form, the CDR3 reads TGCGCCAGCAGCATGGGACTAGCGGCAGACACCGGGGAGCTGTTTTTT. This codes for CASSMGLAADTGELFF.

To note about this clonotype: A clone one base away is much larger, so this may be a read error. The chain is built from TRBV7-9 and TRBJ2-7; D gene unclear. The CDR3 length is 12 residues. V lost 7 bases, J lost 3 bases, and 10 bases lay in between. Germline V gene sequence: CDR1 SEHNR, CDR2 FQNEAQ (reference sequence). The DNA of the CDR3 is TGTGCCAGCAACGATACCCTCTACGAGCAGTACTTC. This codes for CASNDTLYEQYF.

This sequence joins TRBV6-2 or TRBV6-3 and TRBJ2-7; D gene unclear. This CDR3 spans 15 amino acids. V was clipped by 5 bases and J by 6 bases, with 20 bases between them. The germline CDR1 and CDR2 sequences are MNHEY and SVGEGT. This CDR3 is CASSEAWTLSPEQYF. In DNA form, the CDR3 reads TGTGCCAGCAGTGAAGCCTGGACCCTGAGCCCCGAGCAGTACTTC.

This clonotype was detected many times. The chain is built from TRBV3-1 and TRBJ1-1; D is ambiguous. The CDR3 spans 15 residues. CDR1 and CDR2 (germline): LGHDT, YNNKEL (reference sequence). V shed 4 bases and J shed 0 bases, with 12 bases lying between them. The DNA for the CDR3 is TGTGCCAGCAGCCCCCTCGGGCTTATGAACACTGAAGCTTTCTTT. Protein: CASSPLGLMNTEAFF. Looking up the rest from reference TRBV3-1 and TRBJ1-1 gives the full variable domain: DTAVSQTPKYLVTQMGNDKSIKCEQNLGHDTMYWYKQDSKKFLKIMFSYNNKELIINETVPNRFSPKSPDKAHLNLHINSLELGDSAVYFCASSPLGLMNTEAFFGQGTRLTVV.

This clonotype is medium-sized (0.01 to 0.1%) by share. This chain links TRBV23-1 with TRBJ1-5, with D unresolved. TRBV23-1 is recorded as an ORF, its role being uncertain. CDR3 size: 15 residues. The germline V and J ends were trimmed by 1 base and 0 bases, with 7 bases remaining between them. CDR3 in amino acids: CASSQWHYSNQPQHF. CDR3 sequence (DNA): TGCGCCAGCAGTCAATGGCATTATAGCAATCAGCCCCAGCATTTT.

A note on this clonotype: A far larger clone is just one base off, so this is likely a read error. The chain carries TRBV9 and TRBJ2-1; the D gene is possibly TRBD2 (6 bases). V was pared by 0 bases and J by 10 bases, with 17 bases between. The germline gives CDR1 SGDLS, CDR2 YYNGEE. The CDR3 contains 15 residues. The chain's CDR3 is CASSVAAGSPYEQFF. The DNA of the CDR3 is TGTGCCAGCAGCGTAGCGGCGGGGAGTCCCTACGAGCAGTTCTTC.

This clonotype was seen ten or more times. The rearrangement uses TRBV29-1 and TRBJ2-5, with TRBD2 matching over 11 bases. The germline gives CDR1 SQVTM, CDR2 ANQGSEA. V shed 5 bases and J 1 base; nucleotides not matched to a gene: 6. This CDR3 is 15 amino acids long. The CDR3 reads CSVQSSGGFQETQYF. The CDR3 DNA is TGCAGCGTTCAGTCTAGCGGGGGGTTCCAAGAGACCCAGTACTTC.

This clonotype was counted at least ten times. The junction shows a germline mismatch at one end, possibly a read error. This rearrangement joins TRBV5-1 to TRBJ2-2, with 8 bases fitting TRBD1. Germline V gene sequence: CDR1 SGHRS, CDR2 YFSETQ. The CDR3 loop spans 13 amino acids. CDR3 sequence (DNA): TGTGCCAGCAGCGCGGACAGGGCCGGGGAGCTGTTTTTT. It translates to CASSADRAGELFF. Together with reference TRBV5-1 and TRBJ2-2, the CDR3 gives the full variable domain: KAGVTQTPRYLIKTRGQQVTLSCSPISGHRSVSWYQQTPGQGLQFLFEYFSETQRNKGNFPGRFSGRQFSNSRSEMNVSTLELGDSALYLCASSADRAGELFFGEGSRLTVL.

This clonotype has at least ten counts. This sequence joins TRBV20-1 and TRBJ2-6, with TRBD1 as a possible D gene (6 bases). V was pared by 6 bases and J by 4 bases, with 13 bases between. The CDR3 totals 14 residues. Germline V gives CDR1 DFQATT, CDR2 SNEGSKA (reference sequence). The CDR3 DNA is TGCAGTGCAGGAACAGGGCCGGGGGCCAACGTCCTGACTTTC. Translated: CSAGTGPGANVLTF.

This clonotype was detected many times. The gene calls are TRBV10-2 and TRBJ2-7; D not certain. Germline-derived CDR1 and CDR2 are WSHSY and SAAADI. The CDR3 has 13 residues. Trimming shortened V by 2 bases and J by 7 bases, and 12 bases separated the two germline ends. This CDR3 reads CASSEPLSGEQYF. Written as DNA, the CDR3 is TGCGCCAGCAGTGAGCCGCTCAGTGGGGAGCAGTACTTC.

The table lists this clonotype with many counts. The rearrangement joins TRBV6-6 to TRBJ2-7, with 11 bases lining up with TRBD2. Trimming at V came to 7 bases and at J to 6 bases, leaving 2 bases not matched to a gene. This CDR3 contains 12 residues. Germline V CDR1 and CDR2: MNHNY, SVGAGI (reference sequence). This chain's CDR3 is CASNSGGGEQYF. CDR3 coding DNA: TGTGCCAGCAATAGCGGGGGGGGCGAGCAGTACTTC.

Many counts were recorded for this clonotype. The chain is built from TRBV7-9 and TRBJ1-4; D not certain. Looked up from germline, CDR1 is SEHNR and CDR2 is FQNEAQ (reference sequence). Trimming removed 5 bases from V and 7 bases from J, with 14 bases in between. This CDR3 contains 14 residues. The CDR3 bases are TGTGCCAGCAGCCCCCCCGGGGAGAGTGAAAAACTGTTTTTT. It codes for CASSPPGESEKLFF.

V is TRBV11-2 and J is TRBJ2-3; 14 bases are shared with TRBD2. The CDR3 extends over 16 amino acids. Per germline, CDR1 SGHAT and CDR2 FQNNGV. V was clipped by 6 bases and J by 6 bases; unmatched bases: 8. The DNA for the CDR3 is TGTGCCAGCAGTCTGACTAGCGGGGGGGCCCCCGATACGCAGTATTTT. Its protein is CASSLTSGGAPDTQYF. The whole variable domain, remainder taken from reference TRBV11-2 and TRBJ2-3, is EAGVAQSPRYKIIEKRQSVAFWCNPISGHATLYWYQQILGQGPKLLIQFQNNGVVDDSQLPKDRFSAERLKGVDSTLKIQPAKLEDSAVYLCASSLTSGGAPDTQYFGPGTRLTVL.

This clonotype occurred many times. The genes are TRBV20-1 and TRBJ1-5; no clear D gene. Trimming cost V 0 bases and J 2 bases, with 5 bases left between them. Germline V CDR1 and CDR2: DFQATT, SNEGSKA (reference sequence). The CDR3 sequence is 13 residues long. The CDR3 coding sequence is TGCAGTGCTAGAGATCCCGGCAATCAGCCCCAGCATTTT. Translating gives CSARDPGNQPQHF.

This clonotype was seen at least ten times. This chain joins TRBV24-1 and TRBJ1-5; D remains unclear. The germline CDR1 and CDR2 sequences are KGHDR and SFDVKD. Trimming removed 4 bases from V and 10 bases from J, with 16 bases in between. This CDR3 is built from 14 residues. DNA for the CDR3: TGTGCCACCAGTGACACCCGAGCGGGGTCCCCCCAGCATTTT. Its translation: CATSDTRAGSPQHF.

This rearrangement joins TRBV30 to TRBJ2-5, with D possibly matching TRBD1 (5 bases). The CDR3 spans 14 residues. V lost 0 bases to trimming and J lost 5 bases, with 13 bases between them. Germline assignment: CDR1 GTSNPN and CDR2 SVGIG (reference sequence). CDR3 region: CAWSVSGARETQYF. CDR3 sequence (DNA): TGTGCCTGGAGTGTAAGTGGGGCCAGGGAGACCCAGTACTTC.

Many counts were recorded for this clonotype. The chain employs TRBV20-1 and TRBJ2-5; D remains ambiguous. V lost 4 bases, J lost 5 bases, and 5 bases lay in between. There are 10 residues in the CDR3. CDR1 DFQATT and CDR2 SNEGSKA come from the germline V gene (reference sequence). CDR3 sequence: CSATRETQYF. CDR3 sequence (DNA): TGCAGTGCTACCCGGGAGACCCAGTACTTC.

The table lists this clonotype with many counts. The V call is TRBV3-1, the J call TRBJ2-3, with D unclear. Germline assignment: CDR1 LGHDT and CDR2 YNNKEL (reference sequence). Trimming shortened V by 5 bases and J by 6 bases, and 9 bases separated the two germline ends. The length of the CDR3 is 12 residues. In DNA, the CDR3 is TGTGCCAGCAGCTTACAGCGTGATACGCAGTATTTT. Its protein product is CASSLQRDTQYF.

This clonotype was observed many times. The chain is built from TRBV6-2 or TRBV6-3 and TRBJ2-7; TRBD2 agrees at 7 bases. Germline trimming cut 5 bases from V and 2 bases from J; bases unmatched to any gene: 9. The CDR3 sequence is 15 residues long. CDR1 is MNHEY and CDR2 is SVGEGT in the germline V gene. The DNA for the CDR3 is TGTGCCAGCAGTGTAACCGGGACTACGACCTACGAGCAGTACTTC. It codes for CASSVTGTTTYEQYF.